This TCR beta chain was retrieved from a study of blood T cell repertoires in COVID-19. Produced via immunoSEQ multiplex PCR; TCRdb's table is partial and in-frame only. The data show about 260,000 clones, about 89% seen once. V lost 0 bases and J 3 bases, leaving 12 bases between the germline ends. The CDR3 length is 15 residues. Germline V gene data show CDR1 as LNHDA and CDR2 as SQIVND (reference sequence). Sequencing input: peripheral blood. The TCR sequence derives from a man in his forties with active or convalescent COVID-19. The rearrangement joins TRBV19 to TRBJ2-7, with D maybe TRBD1 (6 bases). CDR3 residues: CASSIDTGTIYEQYF. The CDR3 DNA follows: TGTGCCAGTAGTATAGATACCGGGACAATCTACGAGCAGTACTTC.